Sequencing of this T cell receptor beta chain was carried out in a study of graft-versus-host responses after intestinal transplantation. CDR1 and CDR2 (germline): SQVTM, ANQGSEA. The CDR3 covers 12 residues. V lost 3 bases to trimming and J lost 1 base, with 6 bases between them. Assay used: immunoSEQ multiplex PCR; TCRdb lists only in-frame clones, some missing. Counted here are some 120,000 clones, 85% to 95% occurring once; the ten biggest clones make up 0.9% to 1.5%. Of note for this clone: Its antigen is unidentified.

This clonotype originated in a human donor who was the organ donor for an intestinal transplant. The chain couples TRBV29-1 to TRBJ1-1; maybe TRBD1 (5 bases). This specimen consisted of unstimulated CD8+ T cells sorted from spleen or lymph node cells, obtained before transplant. The CDR3 protein is CSVDGGNTEAFF. Here the CDR3 DNA reads TGCAGCGTTGATGGGGGGAACACTGAAGCTTTCTTT.